These 10 T cell receptor beta chains were sequenced from one sample in a study of Graves' ophthalmopathy and Graves' hyperthyroidism. Amplification of the TCR beta CDR3 regions used RNA transcripts (as template). An opening RT-PCR round employed HTBI primers and preceded a second-round multiplex PCR. Via MiXCR, TCRdb re-called the multiplex PCR reads, giving one row per CDR3 protein. The sample contains about 210,000 distinct CDR3 sequences, less than 30% of which appear only once. The sequenced sample was peripheral blood. All receptors come from a man between 50 and 59 years old with Graves' ophthalmopathy.

This clonotype was observed at least ten times. This chain uses TRBV11-1 with TRBJ2-2; D not certain. Looked up from germline, CDR1 is SGHAT and CDR2 is FQDESV (reference sequence). V was clipped by 5 bases and J by 4 bases, with 8 bases between them. This CDR3 comprises 13 residues. The CDR3 nucleotides are TGTGCCAGCAGCCTCGACCCCACCGGGGAGCTGTTTTTT. This encodes CASSLDPTGELFF.

In this sample, this clonotype turned up once. One end of the junction does not line up with germline, which may come from a read error. The rearrangement joins TRBV6-1 to TRBJ1-2; the match to TRBD1 covers 10 bases. Germline V gives CDR1 MNHNS, CDR2 SASEGT. This CDR3 comprises 15 residues. DNA for the CDR3: TGTGCCAGCAGCGAAGCCAGGACAGGGGGCTATGGCTACACCTTC. It yields the protein CASSEARTGGYGYTF.

This clonotype was seen at least ten times. This chain joins TRBV10-3 and TRBJ1-5, with D possibly being TRBD1 (5 bases). CDR1 ENHRY and CDR2 SYGVKD come from the germline V gene. This CDR3 comprises 15 residues. Trimming took off 4 bases at V and 4 bases at J, with 14 bases between the two ends. CDR3 sequence (DNA): TGTGCCATCAGTGGGGGGGAAGGACCTAATCAGCCCCAGCATTTT. This encodes CAISGGEGPNQPQHF.

This clonotype has a count of ten or more. The V call is TRBV6-2 or TRBV6-3, the J call TRBJ2-5, with D unresolved. Germline V lookup: CDR1 MNHEY, CDR2 SVGEGT. This CDR3 region has 13 residues. Trimming left V 5 bases short and J 1 base short, with 8 bases between. Here the CDR3 DNA reads TGTGCCAGCAGTCGACAACTCCAAGAGACCCAGTACTTC. It specifies CASSRQLQETQYF.

The rearrangement links TRBV7-2 to TRBJ2-5, with 8 nucleotides matching TRBD2. Germline values: CDR1 SGHTA, CDR2 FQGNSA. The V segment lost 5 bases and the J segment 0 bases; nucleotides outside the gene matches: 8. The CDR3 loop spans 16 amino acids. CDR3 in amino acids: CASSLLGTRNQETQYF. In DNA form, the CDR3 reads TGTGCCAGCAGCCTCCTCGGGACTAGGAACCAAGAGACCCAGTACTTC.

This clonotype was counted at least ten times. The gene calls are TRBV6-2 or TRBV6-3 and TRBJ2-7; 13 nucleotides agree with TRBD2. Germline assignment: CDR1 MNHEY and CDR2 SVGEGT. V lost 0 bases and J lost 5; bases outside the gene matches: 10. CDR3 length equals 18 residues. The CDR3 DNA follows: TGTGCCAGCAGTTACTCGGCAGGGGGACTAGCGGGACGCCACGAGCAGTACTTC. Translating gives CASSYSAGGLAGRHEQYF.

This rearrangement joins TRBV28 to TRBJ1-6; D unresolved. CDR3 length: 14 amino acids. CDR1 is MDHEN and CDR2 is SYDVKM in the germline V gene. V gave up 2 bases and J gave up 10 bases, with 12 bases separating them. The CDR3, as DNA: TGTGCCAGCAGTTTACCGGGGAGGGAATCACCCCTCCACTTT. Residues: CASSLPGRESPLHF.

Ten or more counts support this clonotype. The chain couples TRBV29-1 to TRBJ2-2, with TRBD1 identical over 7 bases. Losses at the gene ends were 7 bases for V and 1 base for J; bases not matched to a gene: 9. The CDR3 is 15 amino acids. Germline lookup yields CDR1 SQVTM and CDR2 ANQGSEA. CDR3 DNA sequence: TGCAGCGCTTCCAAGGGGGCTGAGAACACCGGGGAGCTGTTTTTT. It yields the protein CSASKGAENTGELFF.

This clonotype was seen repeatedly, ten times or more. This chain links TRBV4-1 with TRBJ1-2; 10 bases line up with TRBD1. Germline CDR1 MGHRA, CDR2 YSYEKL. Losses at the gene ends were 3 bases for V and 5 bases for J; bases not matched to a gene: 9. This CDR3 is built from 16 residues. CDR3 sequence: CASSHEPPGQGYGYTF. DNA for the CDR3: TGCGCCAGCAGCCATGAACCACCGGGACAGGGGTATGGCTACACCTTC.

The chain combines TRBV6-2 or TRBV6-3 with TRBJ2-7; perhaps TRBD2 as D (6 bases). The CDR3 spans 18 residues. The V end was cut by 5 bases, the J end by 0 bases, with 23 bases between. Germline values: CDR1 MNHEY, CDR2 SVGEGT. Written as DNA, the CDR3 is TGTGCCAGCAGTAACCCCCCCTACATGGACTACACCTCCTACGAGCAGTACTTC. Residues: CASSNPPYMDYTSYEQYF.